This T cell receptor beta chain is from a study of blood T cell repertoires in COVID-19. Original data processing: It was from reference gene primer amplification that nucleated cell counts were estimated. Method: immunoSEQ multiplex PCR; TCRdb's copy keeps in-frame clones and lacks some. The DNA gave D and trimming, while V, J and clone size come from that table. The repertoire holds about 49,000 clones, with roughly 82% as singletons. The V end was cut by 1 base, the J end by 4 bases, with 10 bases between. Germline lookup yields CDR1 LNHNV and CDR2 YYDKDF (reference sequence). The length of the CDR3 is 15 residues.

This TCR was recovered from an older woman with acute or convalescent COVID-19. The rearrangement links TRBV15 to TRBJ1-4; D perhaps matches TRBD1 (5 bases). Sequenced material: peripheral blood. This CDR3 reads CATSRVSGNNEKLFF. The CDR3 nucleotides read TGTGCCACCAGCAGAGTTTCAGGGAATAATGAAAAACTGTTTTTT.